One T cell receptor beta chain is described in this entry. The CDR3 contains 13 residues. From its re-call of the 5' RACE reads, TCRdb lists each CDR3 protein once, without DNA. This specimen shows roughly 300,000 distinct CDR3 sequences; the ten leading clones hold roughly 4.2%. This sample is drawn from a study of T cells expressing NK-cell markers. V and J are TRBV12-3 or TRBV12-4 and TRBJ2-5; TCRdb proposes TRBD1, but this gene call is untestable without DNA. This TCR came from a woman aged 18 to 75 in good health. What was sequenced was blood T cells: a sorted CD56 or NKG2C T cell subset, CD4+ or CD8+ T cells, or bulk PBMC T cells (not recorded which). The CDR3: CASWTGPQETQYF.